This T cell receptor (beta chain) was sequenced in a study of technical replicates of blood from a handful of donors. The germline CDR1 and CDR2 sequences are MNHEY and SVGAGI. The CDR3 is 12 residues long. Trimming stripped 6 bases from V and 7 bases from J, with 10 bases between. Clones were read by immunoSEQ multiplex PCR, and TCRdb kept only the in-frame ones, dropping some. Of around 70,000 clones in the sample, around 97% were seen once. V and J are TRBV6-5 and TRBJ2-1; D not resolved. The sequencing sample was made of T cells isolated from PBMCs. This TCR was sampled from a human donor in good health. The CDR3 sequence: CASSSVSNEQFF. In DNA form, the CDR3 reads TGTGCCAGCAGCTCCGTCTCGAATGAGCAGTTCTTC.